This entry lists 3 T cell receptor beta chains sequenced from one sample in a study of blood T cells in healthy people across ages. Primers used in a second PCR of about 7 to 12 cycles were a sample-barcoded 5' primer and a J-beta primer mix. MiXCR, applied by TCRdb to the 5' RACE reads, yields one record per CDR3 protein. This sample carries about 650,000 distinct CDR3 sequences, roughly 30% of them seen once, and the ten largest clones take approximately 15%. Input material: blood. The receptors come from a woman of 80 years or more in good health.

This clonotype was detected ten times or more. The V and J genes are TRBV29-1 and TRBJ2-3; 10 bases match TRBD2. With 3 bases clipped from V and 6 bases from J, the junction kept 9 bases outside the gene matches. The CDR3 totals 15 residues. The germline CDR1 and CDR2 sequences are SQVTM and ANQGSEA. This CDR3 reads CSVEPAGGLSDTQYF. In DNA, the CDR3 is TGCAGCGTTGAGCCAGCGGGGGGGCTGTCGGATACGCAGTATTTT.

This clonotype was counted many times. This CDR3 reads CASSFEGSADTQYF. The DNA of the CDR3 is TGTGCCAGCAGTTTTGAGGGGTCTGCAGATACGCAGTATTTT. The genes are TRBV27 and TRBJ2-3; TRBD1 or TRBD2 may be the D gene (5 bases each). CDR3 length: 14 residues. The V and J ends lost 3 bases and 4 bases respectively, with 11 bases between them. CDR1 is MNHEY and CDR2 is SMNVEV in the germline V gene (reference sequence).

The CDR3 loop reads CSASVANDEQFF. The CDR3 coding sequence is TGCAGTGCTAGTGTGGCTAACGACGAGCAGTTCTTC. V is TRBV20-1 and J is TRBJ2-1, with unresolved D. Per the germline V gene, CDR1 is DFQATT and CDR2 is SNEGSKA (reference sequence). V was pared by 3 bases and J by 10 bases, with 13 bases between. The length of the CDR3 is 12 residues.